These 21 T cell receptor beta chains were all obtained from the same sample, sequenced in a study of T-cell memory formation after mild COVID-19. A single record per CDR3 protein comes from TCRdb applying MiXCR to the 5' RACE reads. The sample includes 250,000 to 350,000 distinct CDR3 sequences, roughly a fifth of them seen just once. Sequenced material: PBMCs or a T cell subset sorted from them (not recorded which). The receptors were sampled from a young man who had mild COVID-19 (a few samples of this study predate the infection). Cell type and time point are not known.

This clonotype was seen only a few times. This chain connects TRBV12-3 or TRBV12-4 to TRBJ2-1, with 7 positions matching TRBD2. CDR3 size: 16 residues. V trimming: 7 bases; J trimming: 5 bases; junction bases outside the gene matches: 14. CDR3 sequence reads: CASKYLGEGSHNEQFF. The CDR3 nucleotides read TGTGCCAGCAAATACCTCGGGGAGGGTTCCCACAATGAGCAGTTCTTC.

This chain joins TRBV9 and TRBJ2-6; tentative D call: TRBD2 (5 bases). CDR1 and CDR2 from the germline V gene are SGDLS and YYNGEE. V shed 7 bases and J shed 2 bases, with 13 bases lying between them. The CDR3 runs 15 residues. The CDR3 DNA reads as TGTGCCAGCGAAAGGTCCGGGACTGGGGCCAACGTCCTGACTTTC. Its translation: CASERSGTGANVLTF.

This clonotype was observed a handful of times. The chain joins TRBV20-1 to TRBJ2-3; D tentatively reads TRBD1 or TRBD2 (6 bases each). Germline CDR1 and CDR2: DFQATT and SNEGSKA (reference sequence). CDR3 length: 15 residues. Trimming removed 6 bases at V and 2 bases at J, with 18 bases between. DNA of the CDR3: TGCAGTGCCGTATTTATGAGGGGGGCCACAGATACGCAGTATTTT. Its protein product is CSAVFMRGATDTQYF.

The J gene is TRBJ2-3, the V gene TRBV7-2; no clear D gene. The germline V gene has CDR1 SGHTA and CDR2 FQGNSA. V lost 10 bases to trimming and J lost 1 base, with 6 bases between them. This CDR3 is 11 amino acids long. CDR3 bases: TGTGCCATTGGGGGCACAGATACGCAGTATTTT. Residues: CAIGGTDTQYF.

This clonotype was picked up one time. This chain links TRBV27 with TRBJ1-1; 8 bases are a match to TRBD1. CDR3 length: 14 residues. J gave up 6 bases and V 2 bases, and 5 bases lay outside the gene matches. Germline-derived CDR1 and CDR2 are MNHEY and SMNVEV (reference sequence). In DNA, the CDR3 is TGTGCCAGCAGTTTAGGAGTCAGGGGGCCTGAAGCTTTCTTT. The encoded protein is CASSLGVRGPEAFF.

In this sample, this clonotype turned up a few times. The chain couples TRBV7-2 to TRBJ1-5; TRBD1 agrees at 8 bases. The CDR3 loop spans 15 amino acids. The germline CDR1 and CDR2 sequences are SGHTA and FQGNSA. V gave up 6 bases and J gave up 2 bases; unmatched junction bases: 6. CDR3 protein: CASSSLQGGNQPQHF. As DNA, the CDR3 is TGTGCCAGCAGTTCGCTACAGGGGGGCAATCAGCCCCAGCATTTT.

The chain links TRBV5-1 to TRBJ1-1; the D gene is possibly TRBD1 (5 bases). Trimming took 4 bases from V and 4 from J, leaving 14 bases between them. This CDR3 is built from 14 residues. Germline CDR1 SGHRS, CDR2 YFSETQ. CDR3 amino acids: CASSATGEATEAFF. The CDR3 DNA follows: TGCGCCAGCAGCGCTACAGGAGAGGCCACTGAAGCTTTCTTT. Complete variable domain (other parts from reference TRBV5-1 and TRBJ1-1): KAGVTQTPRYLIKTRGQQVTLSCSPISGHRSVSWYQQTPGQGLQFLFEYFSETQRNKGNFPGRFSGRQFSNSRSEMNVSTLELGDSALYLCASSATGEATEAFFGQGTRLTVV.

Ten or more counts support this clonotype. J is TRBJ1-1 and V is TRBV12-3 or TRBV12-4; 8 bases match TRBD1. The V gene end was trimmed by 2 bases and the J gene end by 4 bases; junction bases not matched to a gene: 12. The CDR3 has 17 amino acids. Here the CDR3 DNA reads TGTGCCAGCAGTTTACCCCGATACAGGGGGTCCGGCACTGAAGCTTTCTTT. Protein: CASSLPRYRGSGTEAFF.

This clonotype showed up just a few times. This rearrangement joins TRBV6-5 to TRBJ2-3; TRBD2 aligns across 12 bases. Looked up from germline, CDR1 is MNHEY and CDR2 is SVGAGI. The CDR3 length is 15 residues. V lost 8 bases to trimming and J lost 0 bases; unmatched junction nucleotides: 3. The CDR3 spells CASWTSGASTDTQYF. The CDR3 coding sequence is TGTGCCAGCTGGACTAGCGGGGCCAGCACAGATACGCAGTATTTT.

There are a few counts of this clonotype. The chain joins TRBV6-5 to TRBJ1-1; possible D gene TRBD1, 6 bases. V lost 3 bases, J lost 3 bases, and 8 bases lay in between. Germline V CDR1 and CDR2: MNHEY, SVGAGI. The CDR3 length is 13 residues. The CDR3 loop is CASSYTGHTEAFF. CDR3 in DNA: TGTGCCAGCAGTTATACAGGGCACACTGAAGCTTTCTTT.

In this sample, this clonotype turned up a few times. This sequence joins TRBV12-3 or TRBV12-4 and TRBJ1-1; D is possibly TRBD1 (5 bases). The V end was cut by 7 bases, the J end by 7 bases, with 19 bases between. There are 14 residues in the CDR3. The CDR3 DNA is TGTGCCAGCACCCCACCGGGGGTTATGATTGAAGCTTTCTTT. Its translation is CASTPPGVMIEAFF.

This chain joins TRBV2 and TRBJ2-5, with D unclear. This CDR3 region has 14 residues. Germline V gene data show CDR1 as SNHLY and CDR2 as FYNNEI. The V gene lost 2 bases and the J gene lost 2 bases, with 9 bases spanning the gap. CDR3: CASSEWSEQETQYF. CDR3 nucleotide sequence: TGTGCCAGCAGTGAATGGTCAGAACAAGAGACCCAGTACTTC.

The chain has TRBV20-1 and TRBJ1-2, with 8 bases matching TRBD1. J lost 3 bases, V lost 6 bases, and 3 bases had no gene match. Germline V CDR1 and CDR2: DFQATT, SNEGSKA (reference sequence). The CDR3 extends over 12 amino acids. The CDR3 spells CSARDRHYGYTF. The CDR3 DNA is TGCAGTGCCAGGGACAGGCACTATGGCTACACCTTC.

This clonotype was detected a few times. The rearrangement links TRBV6-5 to TRBJ1-2; TRBD1 might be the D (5 bases). In germline, CDR1 is MNHEY, CDR2 SVGAGI. Trimming stripped 5 bases from V and 7 bases from J, with 11 bases between. The CDR3 runs to 12 residues. Here the CDR3 DNA reads TGTGCCAGCAGTCGCTTAGGGACTGGCTACACCTTC. As protein: CASSRLGTGYTF.

The CDR3 DNA reads as TGTGCCAGCAGCCGTGGGGGCGGCGAAAAACTGTTTTTT. As protein: CASSRGGGEKLFF. J is TRBJ1-4 and V is TRBV7-2; TRBD1 is a possible D gene (6 bases). CDR1 is SGHTA, CDR2 FQGNSA, per germline. The CDR3 spans 13 residues. V dropped 5 bases and J dropped 8 bases, with 12 bases sitting between them.

The rearrangement uses TRBV29-1 and TRBJ2-3; the D is unclear. CDR3 length: 11 amino acids. CDR1 and CDR2 (germline): SQVTM, ANQGSEA. Trimming pared 7 bases from V and 4 bases from J, leaving 9 bases between. The CDR3 coding sequence is TGCAGCGCCCGAGGAGCAGATACGCAGTATTTT. Amino acid sequence: CSARGADTQYF.

The chain recombines TRBV20-1 with TRBJ2-2, with D perhaps TRBD2 (7 bases). This CDR3 contains 15 residues. The germline gives CDR1 DFQATT, CDR2 SNEGSKA (reference sequence). V lost 3 bases and J lost 7, with 18 bases in between. The CDR3: CSARGPGGPDGELFF. CDR3 in DNA: TGCAGTGCTAGGGGGCCCGGGGGGCCTGACGGGGAGCTGTTTTTT.

The chain couples TRBV29-1 to TRBJ1-2, with D perhaps TRBD1 (5 bases). Germline values: CDR1 SQVTM, CDR2 ANQGSEA. Trimming left V 3 bases short and J 5 bases short, with 7 bases between. The CDR3 is 11 residues long. CDR3 bases: TGCAGCGTTGAGCGACAGTATGGCTACACCTTC. The encoded protein is CSVERQYGYTF.

This clonotype was seen a few times. The V gene is TRBV4-3, the J gene TRBJ2-1; 10 nucleotides align to TRBD2. This CDR3 has 16 amino acids. The germline CDR1 and CDR2 sequences are LGHNA and YSLEER. Losses at the gene ends were 3 bases for V and 7 bases for J; bases not matched to a gene: 9. The CDR3, as DNA: TGCGCCAGCAGCCACGATATAGCGGGGGGATTGAATGAGCAGTTCTTC. Amino acids: CASSHDIAGGLNEQFF.

The chain is built from TRBV12-3 or TRBV12-4 and TRBJ1-1, with 8 bases fitting TRBD1. V gave up 5 bases and J gave up 5 bases; unmatched junction bases: 13. The CDR3 spans 16 residues. The CDR3 DNA sequence: TGTGCCAGCAGTCCGCGGACAGGGAGTAGCACAACTGAAGCTTTCTTT. Protein: CASSPRTGSSTTEAFF.

This clonotype was detected many times. The V and J genes are TRBV20-1 and TRBJ2-1; 7 bases line up with TRBD2. After removal of 5 bases from V and 9 bases from J, the junction contained 7 bases not matched to a gene. The CDR3 has 12 amino acids. In germline, CDR1 is DFQATT, CDR2 SNEGSKA (reference sequence). The CDR3 spells CSAYGTNIEQFF. CDR3 bases: TGCAGTGCTTACGGGACTAATATTGAGCAGTTCTTC.